The following is a TCR beta chain sequence with its context. What it recognizes is unknown. CD8 cells classed as naive were CD45RO-negative and positively selected for CCR7, excluding terminally differentiated effector memory CD45RA+ cells. This sample was included in a study of shared clonotypes between healthy human individuals. Findings of the study overall: Relative to clonotypes present in all four donors, those not shared had lower generation probabilities.

Clones were sequenced by immunoSEQ multiplex PCR, and TCRdb holds only the in-frame ones, with some missing. The table records 2 million to 2.5 million clones, around 96% of them present only once. Unmatched junction bases numbered 8, after V lost 6 bases and J lost 6 bases. CDR3 size: 14 residues. The germline gives CDR1 SGHDT, CDR2 YYEEEE. Input material: naive CD8+ T cells sorted from blood. This TCR was recovered from a man aged 18-30 years in good health. This chain connects TRBV5-6 to TRBJ1-4, with 7 bases lining up with TRBD1. CDR3 residues: CASTWDSSDEKLFF. The CDR3 bases are TGTGCCAGCACCTGGGACAGTTCGGATGAAAAACTGTTTTTT.